This T cell receptor beta chain was documented in a study of vaccination effects on CD4 cells after COVID-19. Overall study: Cultivation was performed at a few million PBMC per well with roughly 10 IU/ml IL-2 and roughly 9.9 ug/ml peptides added.

In its sample, this clone was seen once. Its matching antigen is unknown. The CDR3 contains 19 residues. Germline V lookup: CDR1 LNHDA, CDR2 SQIVND (reference sequence). Trimming cost V 2 bases and J 0 bases, with 20 bases left between them. Study results and limitations: Cross-reaction with common cold coronaviruses was seen in only 1 of 255 vaccine-induced clones from healthy vaccinees.

Around day 10 of culture, CD4+ T cells were separated out. Participants received two doses of either the BNT162b2 or mRNA-1273 vaccine. Here immunoSEQ multiplex PCR was the method, and the copy in TCRdb shows in-frame clones only, minus some. The table has about 57,000 clones, approximately 81% seen once. Source: CD4+ T cells from PBMCs cultured without peptide, taken after COVID-19 vaccination. This clonotype was sampled from a human donor who received a COVID-19 vaccine. V usage is TRBV19 and J usage is TRBJ2-4; D perhaps matches TRBD1 (6 bases). CDR3 sequence reads: CASSIQGMQSPLAKNIQYF. For the CDR3, the DNA is TGTGCCAGTAGTATACAGGGGATGCAATCCCCACTAGCCAAAAACATTCAGTACTTC. The variable domain in full, completed from reference TRBV19 and TRBJ2-4, reads DGGITQSPKYLFRKEGQNVTLSCEQNLNHDAMYWYRQDPGQGLRLIYYSQIVNDFQKGDIAEGYSVSREKKESFPLTVTSAQKNPTAFYLCASSIQGMQSPLAKNIQYFGAGTRLSVL.